A single sample is the source of the 21 T cell receptor beta chains below, sequenced in a study of T cell responses to AZD1222 COVID-19 vaccine. The assay was immunoSEQ multiplex PCR, and TCRdb's table has in-frame clones only and misses some. The sample lists roughly 250,000 clones; 85% to 95% were seen once. The sample consisted of peripheral blood, taken on day 0 of AZD1222 vaccination. All receptors come from an adult in good health.

CDR3 bases: TGTGCCAGCAGTTCCCCCCAGTATTCCGGGGAGCTGTTTTTT. This codes for CASSSPQYSGELFF. This rearrangement joins TRBV27 to TRBJ2-2; no definite D call. The CDR3 sequence is 14 residues long. Germline-derived CDR1 and CDR2 are MNHEY and SMNVEV (reference sequence). Trimming shortened V by 4 bases and J by 6 bases, and 12 bases separated the two germline ends.

The chain has TRBV3-1 (or the pseudogene TRBV3-2) and TRBJ1-1; D not certain. The CDR3 covers 12 residues. V lost 4 bases, J lost 9 bases, and 12 bases lay in between. Germline V gives CDR1 LGHDT, CDR2 YNNKEL (reference sequence). The CDR3 region has the DNA TGTGCCAGCAGCCTCCGTGAGGGCAAAGCTTTCTTT. Protein: CASSLREGKAFF.

V gene TRBV3-1 (or the pseudogene TRBV3-2) combines with J gene TRBJ1-2, with D possibly being TRBD1 (5 bases). Germline V gives CDR1 LGHDT, CDR2 YNNKEL (reference sequence). V was trimmed by 4 bases and J by 4 bases, leaving 19 bases between them. This CDR3 region has 16 residues. CDR3: CASSPTTTGRLYGYTF. DNA of the CDR3: TGTGCCAGCAGCCCCACTACCACGGGACGCCTCTATGGCTACACCTTC.

J is TRBJ2-7 and V is TRBV5-6; 8 positions match TRBD2. Germline loops: CDR1 SGHDT, CDR2 YYEEEE. This CDR3 region has 13 residues. The V gene end was trimmed by 2 bases and the J gene end by 2 bases; junction bases not matched to a gene: 0. CDR3 sequence: CASSFSGAYEQYF. The CDR3 DNA is TGTGCCAGCAGCTTTAGCGGGGCCTACGAGCAGTACTTC.

The chain carries TRBV9 and TRBJ2-2; 12 nucleotides line up with TRBD2. The V and J ends lost 3 bases and 4 bases, in that order; junction bases with no gene match: 4. Germline V gene data show CDR1 as SGDLS and CDR2 as YYNGEE. The CDR3 spans 16 residues. Written as DNA, the CDR3 is TGTGCCAGCAGCGGACTAGCGGGAGTACTCACCGGGGAGCTGTTTTTT. This encodes CASSGLAGVLTGELFF.

Comment on this clone: Other DNA sequences from this sample encode an identical CDR3 as well. This chain joins TRBV29-1 and TRBJ1-1; 12 nucleotides match TRBD1. The CDR3 extends over 13 amino acids. Per germline, CDR1 SQVTM and CDR2 ANQGSEA. J gave up 3 bases and V 6 bases, and 2 bases lay outside the gene matches. In DNA form, the CDR3 reads TGCAGCGTATGGGACAGGGGGCACACTGAAGCTTTCTTT. The encoded protein is CSVWDRGHTEAFF.

In the case of this clone: At one end the junction does not follow the germline gene, possibly because of a read error. The chain uses TRBV10-1 and TRBJ1-2; D remains ambiguous. The length of the CDR3 is 11 residues. Germline lookup yields CDR1 WNHNN and CDR2 SYGVQD (reference sequence). CDR3 amino acids: CASTSVDGYTF. CDR3 DNA sequence: TGCGCGAGCACGTCCGTGGATGGCTACACCTTC.

The chain employs TRBV2 and TRBJ1-5; 7 positions match TRBD1. CDR3 length: 14 amino acids. Per the germline V gene, CDR1 is SNHLY and CDR2 is FYNNEI. The V and J ends lost 5 bases and 4 bases, in that order; junction bases with no gene match: 5. This chain's CDR3 is CASSSDRMNQPQHF. CDR3 bases: TGTGCCAGCAGTTCGGACAGGATGAATCAGCCCCAGCATTTT.

The rearrangement links TRBV7-2 to TRBJ1-2; D gene unclear. Trimming left V 8 bases short and J 2 bases short, with 18 bases between. This CDR3 spans 15 amino acids. The V gene's germline CDR1 is SGHTA and CDR2 FQGNSA. In DNA, the CDR3 is TGTGCCAGCGCGCCCCTCGGACTCCTCAACTATGGCTACACCTTC. Protein sequence: CASAPLGLLNYGYTF.

The chain recombines TRBV10-2 with TRBJ2-6; 9 bases match TRBD1. With V trimmed by 5 bases and J by 2 bases, 7 bases remained unmatched. Germline CDR1 is WSHSY and CDR2 is SAAADI. The CDR3 totals 17 residues. In nucleotides, the CDR3 is TGCGCCAGCAGTCTACAGGGGGCCGGTACTGGGGCCAACGTCCTGACTTTC. Its translation is CASSLQGAGTGANVLTF.

This clone appeared a single time. J is TRBJ1-3 and V is TRBV5-4; D possibly corresponds to TRBD1 (5 bases). CDR1 and CDR2 (germline): SGHNT, YYREEE (reference sequence). This CDR3 has 16 amino acids. V shed 3 bases and J shed 0 bases, with 13 bases lying between them. The CDR3 here is CASSYGTGSSGNTIYF. The CDR3 DNA sequence: TGTGCCAGCAGCTACGGAACAGGTAGCTCTGGAAACACCATATATTTT.

The CDR3 loop is CASSVSKNEQFF. CDR3 DNA sequence: TGTGCCAGCAGCGTTAGCAAGAATGAGCAGTTCTTC. The chain carries TRBV9 and TRBJ2-1, with D unresolved. Trimming pared 2 bases from V and 7 bases from J, leaving 7 bases between. CDR1 and CDR2 (germline): SGDLS, YYNGEE. CDR3 length equals 12 residues.

The chain is built from TRBV5-6 and TRBJ2-3; 8 bases map to TRBD1. Trimming cost V 0 bases and J 4 bases; bases outside gene matches: 7. This CDR3 spans 16 amino acids. The germline CDR1 and CDR2 sequences are SGHDT and YYEEEE. Written as DNA, the CDR3 is TGTGCCAGCAGCTTGGTGGGCAGGGGGCGCGCAGATACGCAGTATTTT. It encodes CASSLVGRGRADTQYF.

This sequence joins TRBV19 and TRBJ2-1; D might be TRBD2 (7 bases). Per germline, CDR1 LNHDA and CDR2 SQIVND (reference sequence). Trimming pared 7 bases from V and 2 bases from J, leaving 21 bases between. CDR3 length: 17 residues. The CDR3 is CASTHPGGPTTYNEQFF. CDR3 bases: TGTGCCAGTACCCACCCGGGGGGCCCCACTACCTACAATGAGCAGTTCTTC. The complete variable domain, with remaining parts taken from reference TRBV19 and TRBJ2-1, reads DGGITQSPKYLFRKEGQNVTLSCEQNLNHDAMYWYRQDPGQGLRLIYYSQIVNDFQKGDIAEGYSVSREKKESFPLTVTSAQKNPTAFYLCASTHPGGPTTYNEQFFGPGTRLTVL.

This clone was picked up one time. The V call is TRBV28, the J call TRBJ1-2; 9 nucleotides line up with TRBD1. CDR3 length: 14 amino acids. Per the germline V gene, CDR1 is MDHEN and CDR2 is SYDVKM. The V gene end was trimmed by 7 bases and the J gene end by 4 bases; junction bases not matched to a gene: 7. In DNA, the CDR3 is TGTGCCAGCACCTGGACAGGGGCGCCCTATGGCTACACCTTC. Its protein product is CASTWTGAPYGYTF.

The V gene is TRBV2, the J gene TRBJ1-3; D is perhaps TRBD1 (5 bases). The germline V and J ends were trimmed by 0 bases and 2 bases, with 8 bases remaining between them. Germline assignment: CDR1 SNHLY and CDR2 FYNNEI. CDR3 length: 15 residues. CDR3 region: CASSEASRAGNTIYF. Here the CDR3 DNA reads TGTGCCAGCAGTGAAGCGAGCAGGGCTGGAAACACCATATATTTT. The full variable domain, its missing parts supplied by reference TRBV2 and TRBJ1-3, is EPEVTQTPSHQVTQMGQEVILRCVPISNHLYFYWYRQILGQKVEFLVSFYNNEISEKSEIFDDQFSVERPDGSNFTLKIRSTKLEDSAMYFCASSEASRAGNTIYFGEGSWLTVV.

This sequence joins TRBV20-1 and TRBJ2-1; 8 nucleotides match TRBD2. V lost 3 bases to trimming and J lost 9 bases; unmatched junction nucleotides: 10. Germline V gene lookup returns CDR1 DFQATT and CDR2 SNEGSKA (reference sequence). The CDR3 runs to 14 residues. The CDR3 DNA follows: TGCAGTGCTAGTTACGGGGGGGCCGCCGGTGAGCAGTTCTTC. It codes for CSASYGGAAGEQFF.

V usage is TRBV10-3 and J usage is TRBJ1-1; D is unclear. The CDR3 consists of 14 residues. Germline V gives CDR1 ENHRY, CDR2 SYGVKD. Trimming removed 2 bases at V and 0 bases at J, with 7 bases between. The CDR3 here is CAISEGRLNTEAFF. DNA for the CDR3: TGTGCCATCAGTGAGGGACGCCTGAACACTGAAGCTTTCTTT.

The chain links TRBV6-5 to TRBJ2-2; D not resolved. Germline CDR1 and CDR2: MNHEY and SVGAGI. The CDR3 totals 14 residues. The V and J ends lost 2 bases and 2 bases respectively, with 6 bases between them. CDR3 amino acids: CASSYNGNTGELFF. The DNA of the CDR3 is TGTGCCAGCAGTTACAACGGCAACACCGGGGAGCTGTTTTTT.

The rearrangement links TRBV7-3 to TRBJ1-5; D might be TRBD1 (5 bases). This CDR3 is 13 amino acids long. V was pared by 3 bases and J by 9 bases, with 12 bases between. Germline assignment: CDR1 SGHTA and CDR2 FQGTGA. CDR3 sequence reads: CASSLGPTSPQHF. Here the CDR3 DNA reads TGTGCCAGCAGCTTGGGGCCCACTTCGCCCCAGCATTTT. Looking up the rest from reference TRBV7-3 and TRBJ1-5 gives the full variable domain: GAGVSQTPSNKVTEKGKYVELRCDPISGHTALYWYRQSLGQGPEFLIYFQGTGAADDSGLPNDRFFAVRPEGSVSTLKIQRTERGDSAVYLCASSLGPTSPQHFGDGTRLSIL.

The chain has TRBV3-1 (or the pseudogene TRBV3-2) and TRBJ2-7, with 10 bases identical to TRBD2. The CDR3 is made up of 15 amino acids. V shed 1 base and J 0 bases; nucleotides not matched to a gene: 0. Germline V gene lookup returns CDR1 LGHDT and CDR2 YNNKEL (reference sequence). This chain's CDR3 is CASSQASGSSYEQYF. The CDR3 DNA reads as TGTGCCAGCAGCCAAGCTAGCGGGAGCTCCTACGAGCAGTACTTC.